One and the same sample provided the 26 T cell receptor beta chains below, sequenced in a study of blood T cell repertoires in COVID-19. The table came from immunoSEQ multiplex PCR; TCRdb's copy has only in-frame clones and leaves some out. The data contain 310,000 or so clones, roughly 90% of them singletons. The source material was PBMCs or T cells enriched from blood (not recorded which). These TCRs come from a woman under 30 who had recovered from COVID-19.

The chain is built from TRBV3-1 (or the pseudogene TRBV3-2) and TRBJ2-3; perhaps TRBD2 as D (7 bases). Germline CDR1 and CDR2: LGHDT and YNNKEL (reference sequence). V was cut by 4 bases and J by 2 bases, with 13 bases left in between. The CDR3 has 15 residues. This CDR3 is CASSRGGGNTDTQYF. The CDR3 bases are TGTGCCAGCAGCCGAGGGGGGGGTAACACAGATACGCAGTATTTT.

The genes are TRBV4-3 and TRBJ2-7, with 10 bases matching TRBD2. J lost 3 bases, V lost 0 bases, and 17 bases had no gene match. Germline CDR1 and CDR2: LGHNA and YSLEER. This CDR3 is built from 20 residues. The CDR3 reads CASSQELNSWRTSGDYEQYF. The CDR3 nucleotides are TGCGCCAGCAGCCAAGAGCTCAATTCCTGGCGGACTAGCGGTGACTACGAGCAGTACTTC.

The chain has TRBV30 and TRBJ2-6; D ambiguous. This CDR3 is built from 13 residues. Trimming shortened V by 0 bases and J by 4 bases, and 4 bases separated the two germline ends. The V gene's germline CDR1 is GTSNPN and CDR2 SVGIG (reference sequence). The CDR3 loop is CAWSVAGANVLTF. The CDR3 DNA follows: TGTGCCTGGAGTGTAGCCGGGGCCAACGTCCTGACTTTC.

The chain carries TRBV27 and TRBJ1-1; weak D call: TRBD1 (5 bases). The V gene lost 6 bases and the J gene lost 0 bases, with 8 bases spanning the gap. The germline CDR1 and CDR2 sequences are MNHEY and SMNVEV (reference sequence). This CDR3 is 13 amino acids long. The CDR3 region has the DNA TGTGCCAGCAGCTACAGGATGAACACTGAAGCTTTCTTT. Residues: CASSYRMNTEAFF.

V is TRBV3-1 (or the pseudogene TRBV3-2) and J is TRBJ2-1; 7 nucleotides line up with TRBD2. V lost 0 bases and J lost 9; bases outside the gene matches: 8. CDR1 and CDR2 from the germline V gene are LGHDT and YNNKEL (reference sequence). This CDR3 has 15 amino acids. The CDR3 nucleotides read TGTGCCAGCAGCCAAGATGTGGGGACTAAGGGTGAGCAGTTCTTC. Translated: CASSQDVGTKGEQFF.

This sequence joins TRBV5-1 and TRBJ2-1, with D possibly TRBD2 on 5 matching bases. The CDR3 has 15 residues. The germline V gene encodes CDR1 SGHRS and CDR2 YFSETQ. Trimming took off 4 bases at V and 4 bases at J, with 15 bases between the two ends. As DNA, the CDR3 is TGCGCCAGCAGCCCCTTGCGGGCACATTACAATGAGCAGTTCTTC. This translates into CASSPLRAHYNEQFF. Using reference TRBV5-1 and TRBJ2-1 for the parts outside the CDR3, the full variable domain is KAGVTQTPRYLIKTRGQQVTLSCSPISGHRSVSWYQQTPGQGLQFLFEYFSETQRNKGNFPGRFSGRQFSNSRSEMNVSTLELGDSALYLCASSPLRAHYNEQFFGPGTRLTVL.

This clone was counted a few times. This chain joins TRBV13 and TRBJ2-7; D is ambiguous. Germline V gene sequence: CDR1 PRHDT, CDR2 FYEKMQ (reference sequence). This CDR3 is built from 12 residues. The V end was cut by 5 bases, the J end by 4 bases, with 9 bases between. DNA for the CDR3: TGTGCCAGCAGCGCGGATCGGTACGAGCAGTACTTC. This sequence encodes CASSADRYEQYF. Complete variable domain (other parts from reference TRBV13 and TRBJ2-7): AAGVIQSPRHLIKEKRETATLKCYPIPRHDTVYWYQQGPGQDPQFLISFYEKMQSDKGSIPDRFSAQQFSDYHSELNMSSLELGDSALYFCASSADRYEQYFGPGTRLTVT.

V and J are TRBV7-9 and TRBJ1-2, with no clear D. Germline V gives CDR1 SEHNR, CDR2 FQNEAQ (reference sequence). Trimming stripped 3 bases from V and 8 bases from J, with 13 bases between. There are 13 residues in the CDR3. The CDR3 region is CASSFLAKSGYTF. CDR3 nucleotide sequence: TGTGCCAGCAGCTTCCTCGCGAAGAGCGGCTACACCTTC.

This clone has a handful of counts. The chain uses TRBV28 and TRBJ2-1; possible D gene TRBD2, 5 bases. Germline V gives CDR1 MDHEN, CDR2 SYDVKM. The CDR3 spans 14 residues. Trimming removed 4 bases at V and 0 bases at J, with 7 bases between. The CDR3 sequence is CASSWESSYNEQFF. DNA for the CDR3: TGTGCCAGCAGTTGGGAGAGCTCCTACAATGAGCAGTTCTTC.

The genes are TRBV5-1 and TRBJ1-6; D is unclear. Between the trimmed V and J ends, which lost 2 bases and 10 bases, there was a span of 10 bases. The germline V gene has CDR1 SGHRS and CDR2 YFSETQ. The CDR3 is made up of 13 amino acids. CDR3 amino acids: CASSLEQNSPLHF. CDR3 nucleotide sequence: TGCGCCAGCAGCTTAGAACAGAACTCACCCCTCCACTTT.

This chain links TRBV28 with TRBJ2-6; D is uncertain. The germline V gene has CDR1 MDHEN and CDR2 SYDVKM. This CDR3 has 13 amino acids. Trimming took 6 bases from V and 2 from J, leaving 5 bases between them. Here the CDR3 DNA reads TGTGCCAGCAGACCAGCTGGGGCCAACGTCCTGACTTTC. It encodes CASRPAGANVLTF. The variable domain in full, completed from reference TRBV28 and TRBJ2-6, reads DVKVTQSSRYLVKRTGEKVFLECVQDMDHENMFWYRQDPGLGLRLIYFSYDVKMKEKGDIPEGYSVSREKKERFSLILESASTNQTSMYLCASRPAGANVLTFGAGSRLTVL.

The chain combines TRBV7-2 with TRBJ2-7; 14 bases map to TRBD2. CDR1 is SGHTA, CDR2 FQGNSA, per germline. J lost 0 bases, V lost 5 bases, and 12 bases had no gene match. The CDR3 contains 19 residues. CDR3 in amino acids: CASSPETSGRVSLSYEQYF. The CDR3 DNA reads TGTGCCAGCAGCCCAGAGACTAGCGGGAGGGTCTCCCTCTCCTACGAGCAGTACTTC.

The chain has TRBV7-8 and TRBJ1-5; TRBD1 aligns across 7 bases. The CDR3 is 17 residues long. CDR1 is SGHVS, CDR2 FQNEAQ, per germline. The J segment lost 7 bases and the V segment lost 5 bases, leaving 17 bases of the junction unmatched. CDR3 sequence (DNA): TGTGCCAGCAGCCCCAAAAGAGGGGCAGGGGGTCACCAGCCCCAGCATTTT. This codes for CASSPKRGAGGHQPQHF.

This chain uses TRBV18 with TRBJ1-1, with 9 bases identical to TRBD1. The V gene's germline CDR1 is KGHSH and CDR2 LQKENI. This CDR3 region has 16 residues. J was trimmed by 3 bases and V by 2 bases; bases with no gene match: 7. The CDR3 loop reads CASSPGQGRVDTEAFF. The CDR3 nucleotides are TGTGCCAGCTCACCAGGACAGGGGAGGGTTGACACTGAAGCTTTCTTT.

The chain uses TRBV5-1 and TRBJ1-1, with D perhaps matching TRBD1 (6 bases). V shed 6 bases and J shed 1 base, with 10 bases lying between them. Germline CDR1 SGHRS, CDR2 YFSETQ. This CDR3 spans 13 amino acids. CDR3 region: CASNVGANTEAFF. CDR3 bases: TGCGCCAGCAACGTGGGGGCGAACACTGAAGCTTTCTTT.

CDR3 loop: CASSLGGNTEAFF. The DNA for the CDR3 is TGCGCCAGCAGCTTAGGCGGGAACACTGAAGCTTTCTTT. This chain uses TRBV4-3 with TRBJ1-1; D remains ambiguous. CDR1 and CDR2 from the germline V gene are LGHNA and YSLEER. V shed 5 bases and J shed 1 base, with 8 bases lying between them. The CDR3 has 13 residues.

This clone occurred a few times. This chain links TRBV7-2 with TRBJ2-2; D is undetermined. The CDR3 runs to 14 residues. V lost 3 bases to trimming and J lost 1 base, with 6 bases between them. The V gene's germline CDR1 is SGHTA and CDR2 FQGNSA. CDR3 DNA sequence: TGTGCCAGCAGCTTTGCTATGAACACCGGGGAGCTGTTTTTT. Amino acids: CASSFAMNTGELFF.

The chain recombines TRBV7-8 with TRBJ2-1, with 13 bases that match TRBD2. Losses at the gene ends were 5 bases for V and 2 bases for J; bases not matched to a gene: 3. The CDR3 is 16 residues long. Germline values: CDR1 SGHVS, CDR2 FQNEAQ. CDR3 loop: CASSTGTSGAYNEQFF. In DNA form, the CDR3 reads TGTGCCAGCAGCACGGGGACTAGCGGGGCCTACAATGAGCAGTTCTTC.

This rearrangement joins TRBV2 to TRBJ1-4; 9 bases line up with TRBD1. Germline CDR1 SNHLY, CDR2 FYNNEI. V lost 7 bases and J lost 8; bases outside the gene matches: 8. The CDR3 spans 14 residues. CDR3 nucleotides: TGTGCCAGCATCACCGGGACAGGGAGGGAAAAACTGTTTTTT. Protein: CASITGTGREKLFF.

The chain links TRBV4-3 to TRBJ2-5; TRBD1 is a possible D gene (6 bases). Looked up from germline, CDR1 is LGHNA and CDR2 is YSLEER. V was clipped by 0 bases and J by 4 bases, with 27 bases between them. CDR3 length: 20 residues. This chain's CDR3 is CASSQELFQDSVSLRETQYF. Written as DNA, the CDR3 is TGCGCCAGCAGCCAAGAATTGTTTCAGGACAGTGTTAGTTTGAGAGAGACCCAGTACTTC.

CDR3 DNA: TGCAGCGTTGGGATAACGGGTGGAAACACCATATATTTT. It yields the protein CSVGITGGNTIYF. This sequence joins TRBV29-1 and TRBJ1-3, with D unclear. CDR1 is SQVTM and CDR2 is ANQGSEA in the germline V gene. The CDR3 consists of 13 residues. Trimming stripped 4 bases from V and 3 bases from J, with 10 bases between.

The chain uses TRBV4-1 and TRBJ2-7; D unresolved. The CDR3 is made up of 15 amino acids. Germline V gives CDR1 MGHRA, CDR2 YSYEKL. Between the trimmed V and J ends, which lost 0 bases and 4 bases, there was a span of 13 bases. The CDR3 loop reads CASSQDSNRGYEQYF. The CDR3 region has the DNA TGCGCCAGCAGCCAAGATTCGAATAGAGGTTACGAGCAGTACTTC.

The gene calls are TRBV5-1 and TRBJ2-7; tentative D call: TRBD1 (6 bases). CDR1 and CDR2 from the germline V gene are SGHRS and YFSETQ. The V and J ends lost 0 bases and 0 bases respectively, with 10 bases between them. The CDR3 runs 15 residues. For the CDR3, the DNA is TGCGCCAGCAGCTTGGCCGGACAGCGCTCCTACGAGCAGTACTTC. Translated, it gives CASSLAGQRSYEQYF.

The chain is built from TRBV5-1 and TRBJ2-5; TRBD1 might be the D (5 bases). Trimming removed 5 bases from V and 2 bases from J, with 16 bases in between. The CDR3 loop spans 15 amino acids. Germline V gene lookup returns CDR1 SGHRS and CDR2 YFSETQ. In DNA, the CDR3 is TGCGCCAGCAGGGACCTAGACAGATCTCAAGAGACCCAGTACTTC. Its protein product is CASRDLDRSQETQYF.

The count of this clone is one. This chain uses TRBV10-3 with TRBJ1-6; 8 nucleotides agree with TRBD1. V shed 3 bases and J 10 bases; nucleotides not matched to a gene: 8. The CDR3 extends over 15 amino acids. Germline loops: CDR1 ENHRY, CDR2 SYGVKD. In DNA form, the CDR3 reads TGTGCCATCAGTGACGGACAGGGAGGAGACTCACCCCTCCACTTT. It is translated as CAISDGQGGDSPLHF.

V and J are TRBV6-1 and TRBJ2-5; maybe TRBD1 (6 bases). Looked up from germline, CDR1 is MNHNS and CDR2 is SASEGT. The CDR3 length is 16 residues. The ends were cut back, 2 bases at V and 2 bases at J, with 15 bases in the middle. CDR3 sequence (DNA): TGTGCCAGCAGTGAACTCGGCAGGGGACGGCAAGAGACCCAGTACTTC. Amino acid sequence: CASSELGRGRQETQYF.